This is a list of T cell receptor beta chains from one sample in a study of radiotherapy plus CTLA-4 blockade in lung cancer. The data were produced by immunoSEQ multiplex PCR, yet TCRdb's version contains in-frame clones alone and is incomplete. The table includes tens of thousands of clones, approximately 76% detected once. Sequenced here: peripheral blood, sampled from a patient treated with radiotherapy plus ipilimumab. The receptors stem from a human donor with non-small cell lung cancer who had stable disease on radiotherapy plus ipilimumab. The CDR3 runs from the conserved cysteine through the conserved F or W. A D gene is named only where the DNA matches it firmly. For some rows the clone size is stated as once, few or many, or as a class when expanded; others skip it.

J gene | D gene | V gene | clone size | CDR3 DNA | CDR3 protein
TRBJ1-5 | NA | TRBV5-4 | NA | TGTGCCAGCAGCATCCGGGACACAAATCAGCCCCAGCATTTT | CASSIRDTNQPQHF
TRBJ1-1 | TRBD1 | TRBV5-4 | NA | TGTGCCAGCAGACCCCAGACAGGGACAGACACTGAAGCTTTCTTT | CASRPQTGTDTEAFF
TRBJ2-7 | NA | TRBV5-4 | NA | TGTGCCAGCAGCCCGGACATGGCGGGCTCATCCTACGAGCAGTACTTC | CASSPDMAGSSYEQYF
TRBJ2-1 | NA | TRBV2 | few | TGTGCCAGCAGATTAAGACAGTCACCCCCTGACAATGAGCAGTTCTTC | CASRLRQSPPDNEQFF
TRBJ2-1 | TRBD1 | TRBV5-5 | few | TGTGCCAGCAGCTCCGGGACAGAGATCAATGAGCAGTTCTTC | CASSSGTEINEQFF
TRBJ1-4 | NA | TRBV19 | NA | TGTGCCAGTAGTATCCTAGGGTCGGGGGGTGAAAAACTGTTTTTT | CASSILGSGGEKLFF
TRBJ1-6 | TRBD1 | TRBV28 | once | TGTGCCAGCTTTAAGACAGGGGGTGGTTCACCCCTCCACTTT | CASFKTGGGSPLHF
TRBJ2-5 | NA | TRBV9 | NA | TGTGCCAGCAGCCCAGCAGGCTGGCAAGAGACCCAGTACTTC | CASSPAGWQETQYF
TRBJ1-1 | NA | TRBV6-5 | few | TGTGCCAGCAGGAGGGGGAACACTGAAGCTTTCTTT | CASRRGNTEAFF
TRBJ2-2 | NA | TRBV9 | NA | TGTGCCAGCAGCGTCTACAGCACCACCGGGGAGCTGTTTTTT | CASSVYSTTGELFF
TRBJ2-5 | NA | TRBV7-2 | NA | TGTGCCAGCAGCACCCGGGCCGCCAGGGAGACCCAGTACTTC | CASSTRAARETQYF
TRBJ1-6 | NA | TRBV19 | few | TGTGCCAGTAGTAAGTCCCAGTCAAGCTCCTATAATTCACCCCTCCACTTT | CASSKSQSSSYNSPLHF
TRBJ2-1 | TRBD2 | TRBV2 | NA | TGTGCCAGCAGTCGACTAGCCCTCGCCTCCTACAATGAGCAGTTCTTC | CASSRLALASYNEQFF
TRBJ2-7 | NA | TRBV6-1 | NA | TGTGCCAGCAGCCCGGGTGGCGAGCAGTACTTC | CASSPGGEQYF
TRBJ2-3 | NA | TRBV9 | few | TGTGCCAGCAGCGTAGGGGACAAACTCACAGATACGCAGTATTTT | CASSVGDKLTDTQYF
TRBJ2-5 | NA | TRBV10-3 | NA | TGTGCCATCAGTGACCCCGTGGTAGCGACGTCGTCAGAGACCCAGTACTTC | CAISDPVVATSSETQYF
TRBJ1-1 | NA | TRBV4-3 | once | TGCGCCAGCAGCCAAGATGTGAACACTGAAGCTTTCTTT | CASSQDVNTEAFF
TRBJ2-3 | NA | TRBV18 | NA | TGTGCCAGCTCACCGTATCGGCAGACAGATACGCAGTATTTT | CASSPYRQTDTQYF
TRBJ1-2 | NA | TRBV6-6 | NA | TGTGCCAGCAGAACGGTAGGGGATGAGGCTAACTATGGCTACACCTTC | CASRTVGDEANYGYTF
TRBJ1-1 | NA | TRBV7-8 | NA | TGTGCCAGCAGCTCACACCCGAACACTGAAGCTTTCTTT | CASSSHPNTEAFF
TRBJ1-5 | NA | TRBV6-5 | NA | TGTGCCAGCAGTGGATCCGGCAATCAGCCCCAGCATTTT | CASSGSGNQPQHF
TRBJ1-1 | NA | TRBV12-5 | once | TGTGCTAGTGGTTTGGACGGACAGAATGCTGAAGCTTTCTTT | CASGLDGQNAEAFF
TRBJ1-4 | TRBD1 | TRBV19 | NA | TGTGCCAGTAGCCGACAGGGAGTGGATGAAAAACTGTTTTTT | CASSRQGVDEKLFF
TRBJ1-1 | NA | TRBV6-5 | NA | TGTGCCAGCAGTTACGCTAAACACACTGAAGCTTTCTTT | CASSYAKHTEAFF
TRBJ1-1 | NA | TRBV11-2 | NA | TGTGCCAGCACCCTCGAAGTGGTGCCGGCTGGGATCACTGAAGCTTTCTTT | CASTLEVVPAGITEAFF
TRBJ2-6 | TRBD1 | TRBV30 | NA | TGTGCCGTAGGACAGGGGGCAGGAGCTGGGGCCAACGTCCTGACTTTC | CAVGQGAGAGANVLTF
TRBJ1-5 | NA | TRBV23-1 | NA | TGCGCCAGCAGTCAATCCCAAAACCCTTATAGCAATCAGCCCCAGCATTTT | CASSQSQNPYSNQPQHF
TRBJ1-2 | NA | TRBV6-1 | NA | TGTGCCAGCAGTGAAAGTGGGGGGAGCTATGGCTACACCTTC | CASSESGGSYGYTF
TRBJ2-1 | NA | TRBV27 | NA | TGTGCCAGCAGATATGGGAGCTCCTACAATGAGCAGTTCTTC | CASRYGSSYNEQFF
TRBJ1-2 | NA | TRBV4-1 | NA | TGCGCCAGCAGCCAAGAGGAGTACTATGGCTACACCTTC | CASSQEEYYGYTF
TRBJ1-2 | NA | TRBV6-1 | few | TGTGCCAGCAGTGATTCGGGACAATACTGGGATGGCTACACCTTC | CASSDSGQYWDGYTF
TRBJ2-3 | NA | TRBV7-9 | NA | TGTGCCAGCAGCGCCGGGATTAGCACAGATACGCAGTATTTT | CASSAGISTDTQYF
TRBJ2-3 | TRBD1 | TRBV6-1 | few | TGTGCCAGCAGGCCCGCCGGGACAGGGCAGGATACGCAGTATTTT | CASRPAGTGQDTQYF
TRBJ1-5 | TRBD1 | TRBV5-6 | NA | TGTGCCAGCAGCTTGCTCGGACAGGGCGGTCAGCCCCAGCATTTT | CASSLLGQGGQPQHF
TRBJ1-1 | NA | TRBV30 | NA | TGTGCCTGGAGGGACCCGGGACCTTCAATTGAAGCTTTCTTT | CAWRDPGPSIEAFF
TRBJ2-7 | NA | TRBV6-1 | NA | TGTGCCAGCAGAGGAGGGCAGGGCGCTTCCTACGAGCAGTACTTC | CASRGGQGASYEQYF
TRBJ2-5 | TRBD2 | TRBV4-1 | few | TGCGCCAGCAGCCAGGTAGCGGGGGGTAGAGTCCAAGAGACCCAGTACTTC | CASSQVAGGRVQETQYF
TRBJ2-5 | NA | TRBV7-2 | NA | TGTGCCAGCAGCTATACCAACAGGGTACCAGAGACCCAGTACTTC | CASSYTNRVPETQYF
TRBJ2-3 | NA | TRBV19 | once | TGTGCCAGTAGGGCGGGACCAACGAGGACTAGCACAGATACGCAGTATTTT | CASRAGPTRTSTDTQYF
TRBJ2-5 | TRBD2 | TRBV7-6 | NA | TGTGCCAGCAAAAGGCGGGGGGGCCAAGGTGCAGAGACCCAGTACTTC | CASKRRGGQGAETQYF
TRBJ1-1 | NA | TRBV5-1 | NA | TGCGCCAGCAGCTTGGCCCTCACAGGGCGGACTGAAGCTTTCTTT | CASSLALTGRTEAFF
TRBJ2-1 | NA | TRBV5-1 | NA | TGCGCCAGCAGCCTTAGTCCCACTCAAATGAATGAGCAGTTCTTC | CASSLSPTQMNEQFF
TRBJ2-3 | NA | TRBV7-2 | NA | TGTGCCAGCAGCTTACCTAGCACAGATACGCAGTATTTT | CASSLPSTDTQYF
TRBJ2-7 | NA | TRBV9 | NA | TGTGCCAGCAGCGTAGCTCCCTCTGGGGGCAGTTCCTACGAGCAGTACTTC | CASSVAPSGGSSYEQYF
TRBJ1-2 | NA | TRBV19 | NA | TGTGCCAGTAGTATGGGGCCAAACGGGTTCACCTTC | CASSMGPNGFTF
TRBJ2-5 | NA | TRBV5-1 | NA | TGCGCCAGCAGCTTGCAACCGACAGCGAACAAAGAGACCCAGTACTTC | CASSLQPTANKETQYF
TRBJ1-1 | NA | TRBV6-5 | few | TGTGCCAGCAGCCCTATGGGGCGTACTGAAGCTTTCTTT | CASSPMGRTEAFF
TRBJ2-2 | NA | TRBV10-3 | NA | TGTGCCATCAGTGAGTCGGCGCCTATAAATACCGGGGAGCTGTTTTTT | CAISESAPINTGELFF
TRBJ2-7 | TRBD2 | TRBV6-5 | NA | TGTGCCAGCAGTCAACTAGCGGAGGTCTACGAGCAGTACTTC | CASSQLAEVYEQYF
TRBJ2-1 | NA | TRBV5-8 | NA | TGTGCCAGCAGCTTTATCAGGGCGGATGAGCAGTTCTTC | CASSFIRADEQFF